Listed here are 2 T cell receptor beta chains from one sample, sequenced in a study of shared clonotypes between healthy human individuals. Here immunoSEQ multiplex PCR was the method, and the copy in TCRdb shows in-frame clones only, minus some. This sample carries hundreds of thousands of clones, about 90% of them seen once, and the ten largest clones take approximately 22%. Naive CD8 populations comprised CD45RO-negative cells positively selected for CCR7, excluding terminally differentiated effector memory CD45RA+ cells. The specimen sequenced was naive CD8+ T cells sorted from blood. Receptors originate from a man between 25 and 39 years old in good health.

Of note for this clone: The sample contains more than one DNA sequence encoding this CDR3. J is TRBJ1-5 and V is TRBV27; unclear D gene. V gave up 6 bases and J gave up 4 bases, with 13 bases separating them. This CDR3 region has 14 residues. Germline CDR1 MNHEY, CDR2 SMNVEV (reference sequence). DNA of the CDR3: TGTGCCAGCAGCTTGGCTGGGATAAATCAGCCCCAGCATTTT. Translating it yields CASSLAGINQPQHF.

This clone was counted only a few times. The chain couples TRBV19 to TRBJ2-1, with 12 positions matching TRBD2. This CDR3 has 17 residues. The V segment lost 0 bases and the J segment 4 bases; nucleotides outside the gene matches: 4. Germline V gene lookup returns CDR1 LNHDA and CDR2 SQIVND (reference sequence). CDR3 nucleotides: TGTGCCAGTAGTATAGATCAGACTAGCGGGAGTTACAATGAGCAGTTCTTC. This codes for CASSIDQTSGSYNEQFF. The full variable domain, rest sourced from reference TRBV19 and TRBJ2-1, is DGGITQSPKYLFRKEGQNVTLSCEQNLNHDAMYWYRQDPGQGLRLIYYSQIVNDFQKGDIAEGYSVSREKKESFPLTVTSAQKNPTAFYLCASSIDQTSGSYNEQFFGPGTRLTVL.